Presented here are 3 T cell receptor beta chains from one specimen sequenced in a study of T cells in Graves' hyperthyroidism and ophthalmopathy. The source material, RNA transcripts, was used to amplify TCR beta CDR3 regions. First-round RT-PCR targeting the TCR CDR3 was performed with the HTBI primer set. TCRdb re-called the multiplex PCR reads through MiXCR, storing one row per CDR3 protein. The profile shows about 270,000 distinct CDR3 sequences, around 25% of them singletons. The sequencing sample was made of blood. The receptors come from a woman aged 35 to 49 with Graves' ophthalmopathy.

This rearrangement joins TRBV20-1 to TRBJ1-5; D is uncertain. Germline lookup yields CDR1 DFQATT and CDR2 SNEGSKA (reference sequence). The CDR3 spans 13 residues. Trimming took 3 bases from V and 2 from J, leaving 8 bases between them. The CDR3 spells CSASIFGNQPQHF. DNA for the CDR3: TGCAGTGCTAGTATTTTCGGCAATCAGCCCCAGCATTTT.

This clonotype was counted ten times or more. The chain is built from TRBV7-6 and TRBJ2-7; no clear D. The CDR3 covers 13 residues. Germline V CDR1 and CDR2: SGHVS, FNYEAQ. Trimming removed 8 bases from V and 3 bases from J, with 14 bases in between. CDR3 nucleotides: TGTGCCAGCTGCGACGGGTGCATCTACGAGCAGTACTTC. Its protein product is CASCDGCIYEQYF. The full variable domain, its missing parts supplied by reference TRBV7-6 and TRBJ2-7, is GAGVSQSPRYKVTKRGQDVALRCDPISGHVSLYWYRQALGQGPEFLTYFNYEAQQDKSGLPNDRFSAERPEGSISTLTIQRTEQRDSAMYRCASCDGCIYEQYFGPGTRLTVT.

This clonotype was counted at least ten times. V gene TRBV11-2 combines with J gene TRBJ2-7; unclear D gene. Germline V gives CDR1 SGHAT, CDR2 FQNNGV. V shed 5 bases and J shed 2 bases, with 13 bases lying between them. The CDR3 sequence is 14 residues long. The CDR3 sequence: CASSLRTLTYEQYF. CDR3 coding DNA: TGTGCCAGCAGCCTTCGGACGCTAACCTACGAGCAGTACTTC.